This T cell receptor beta chain was recovered during a study of blood T cell repertoires in COVID-19. Study summary: Sample material is recorded as cDNA or gDNA derived from T cells, B-cell-depleted T cells, or PBMCs.

Sequencing used immunoSEQ multiplex PCR; TCRdb keeps in-frame clones, though not all of them. The sample gives a few hundred thousand clones, 88% of which show up once; around 1.9% is in the top ten. This CDR3 is built from 12 residues. Everyone who took part was roughly 18 to 89 years old, and they came from about two dozen US areas. A single count supports this clone. The junction shows a germline mismatch at one end, possibly a read error. This receptor was obtained from a middle-aged woman who had recovered from COVID-19. Input material: PBMCs or T cells enriched from blood (not recorded which). V is TRBV12-3 or TRBV12-4 and J is TRBJ2-3; D gene unclear. CDR3 residues: CASSLRRNLLDF. Here the CDR3 DNA reads TGTGCCAGCAGTTTGAGGCGGAACCTCCTTGATTTT.